The 19 T cell receptor beta chains below come from one sample, sequenced in a study of cytomegalovirus exposure and HLA in healthy donors. PCR used 60 Vbeta primers and 13 Jbeta primers. Generated by immunoSEQ multiplex PCR, the TCRdb table keeps only in-frame clones and is missing some. In the table there are about 200,000 clones, 70% to 85% of which are singletons. Sequenced: PBMCs. All receptors come from a male donor in good health and CMV-seronegative.

This clone was counted a few times. The chain uses TRBV6-6 and TRBJ1-1; 11 nucleotides agree with TRBD1. Germline lookup yields CDR1 MNHNY and CDR2 SVGAGI (reference sequence). Losses at the gene ends were 0 bases for V and 8 bases for J; bases not matched to a gene: 5. CDR3 length equals 15 residues. CDR3 amino acids: CASSYSGQGASEAFF. The CDR3 region has the DNA TGTGCCAGCAGTTACTCTGGACAGGGGGCATCCGAAGCTTTCTTT.

The CDR3 region is CASSDSQGAPGELFF. Here the CDR3 DNA reads TGTGCCAGCAGTGACTCCCAGGGGGCGCCCGGGGAGCTGTTTTTT. The chain is built from TRBV6-4 and TRBJ2-2, with 8 bases that match TRBD1. With 0 bases clipped from V and 6 bases from J, the junction kept 3 bases outside the gene matches. Germline V gene data show CDR1 as MRHNA and CDR2 as SNTAGT. CDR3 size: 15 residues.

This chain links TRBV28 with TRBJ2-1; D is perhaps TRBD1 (6 bases). Germline-derived CDR1 and CDR2 are MDHEN and SYDVKM. V dropped 7 bases and J dropped 2 bases, with 15 bases sitting between them. The CDR3 is 15 residues long. CDR3 sequence reads: CASIEQGSPYNEQFF. CDR3 sequence (DNA): TGTGCCAGCATCGAGCAGGGGAGTCCCTACAATGAGCAGTTCTTC. Full variable domain (missing parts from reference TRBV28 and TRBJ2-1): DVKVTQSSRYLVKRTGEKVFLECVQDMDHENMFWYRQDPGLGLRLIYFSYDVKMKEKGDIPEGYSVSREKKERFSLILESASTNQTSMYLCASIEQGSPYNEQFFGPGTRLTVL.

The chain combines TRBV30 with TRBJ2-2; tentative D call: TRBD1 (5 bases). The CDR3 extends over 13 amino acids. The V gene's germline CDR1 is GTSNPN and CDR2 SVGIG (reference sequence). V was trimmed by 4 bases and J by 3 bases, leaving 9 bases between them. The DNA of the CDR3 is TGTGCCTGGATTGCAGGGCACACCGGGGAGCTGTTTTTT. It encodes CAWIAGHTGELFF. The full variable domain, its missing parts supplied by reference TRBV30 and TRBJ2-2, is SQTIHQWPATLVQPVGSPLSLECTVEGTSNPNLYWYRQAAGRGLQLLFYSVGIGQISSEVPQNLSASRPQDRQFILSSKKLLLSDSGFYLCAWIAGHTGELFFGEGSRLTVL.

This rearrangement joins TRBV9 to TRBJ2-3, with 7 positions matching TRBD2. CDR3 length: 16 residues. V dropped 0 bases and J dropped 0; count of bases not matched to a gene: 4. Per the germline V gene, CDR1 is SGDLS and CDR2 is YYNGEE. In DNA form, the CDR3 reads TGTGCCAGCAGCGTAGGTGGGAGGGCAAGCACAGATACGCAGTATTTT. Translated, it gives CASSVGGRASTDTQYF.

The table lists this clone with many counts. This chain connects TRBV6-5 to TRBJ1-2; 7 bases match TRBD1. J lost 4 bases, V lost 2 bases, and 1 base had no gene match. The germline V gene encodes CDR1 MNHEY and CDR2 SVGAGI. This CDR3 region has 13 residues. In nucleotides, the CDR3 is TGTGCCAGCAGTTACGACAGGGTCTATGGCTACACCTTC. It translates to CASSYDRVYGYTF.

The chain recombines TRBV9 with TRBJ2-7, with 8 bases lining up with TRBD2. Germline loops: CDR1 SGDLS, CDR2 YYNGEE. Trimming removed 2 bases from V and 5 bases from J; junction bases left unmatched: 9. This CDR3 has 15 residues. DNA for the CDR3: TGTGCCAGCAGCGTGACGGGAGGGCCTTGGGACGAGCAGTACTTC. Amino acid sequence: CASSVTGGPWDEQYF.

The rearrangement links TRBV27 to TRBJ1-2; 7 nucleotides match TRBD1. Trimming took 4 bases from V and 1 from J; bases not matched to a gene: 6. There are 15 residues in the CDR3. Germline V gene data show CDR1 as MNHEY and CDR2 as SMNVEV (reference sequence). CDR3 in DNA: TGTGCCAGCAGTTCGGGACAGAGCCTTAACTATGGCTACACCTTC. Residues: CASSSGQSLNYGYTF.

The rearrangement uses TRBV6-5 and TRBJ2-3, with D hard to call. V was shortened by 5 bases and J by 6 bases, with 6 bases between the two germline ends. CDR1 MNHEY and CDR2 SVGAGI come from the germline V gene. CDR3 length: 11 amino acids. The CDR3 protein is CASSIADTQYF. CDR3 DNA: TGTGCCAGCAGTATCGCGGATACGCAGTATTTT.

The V and J genes are TRBV5-1 and TRBJ2-4; TRBD1 is a possible D gene (6 bases). Germline-derived CDR1 and CDR2 are SGHRS and YFSETQ. V lost 2 bases and J lost 6, with 12 bases in between. The CDR3 has 14 amino acids. CDR3 DNA: TGCGCCAGCAGCTTTGGACAGAAGAGAAACATTCAGTACTTC. It yields the protein CASSFGQKRNIQYF.

This clone was seen more than once but under ten times. This chain links TRBV9 with TRBJ2-7; D is possibly TRBD2 (7 bases). In germline, CDR1 is SGDLS, CDR2 YYNGEE. V lost 2 bases to trimming and J lost 6 bases, with 18 bases between them. There are 15 residues in the CDR3. CDR3 DNA: TGTGCCAGCAGCGTGGACCCCCGGGGGGCTGGCGAGCAGTACTTC. Residues: CASSVDPRGAGEQYF.

The J gene is TRBJ1-6, the V gene TRBV6-1; D ambiguous. Germline loops: CDR1 MNHNS, CDR2 SASEGT. This CDR3 is 13 amino acids long. Trimming removed 6 bases from V and 7 bases from J, with 10 bases in between. The CDR3 spells CASSEAENSPLHF. The CDR3 DNA sequence: TGTGCCAGCAGCGAGGCGGAGAATTCACCCCTCCACTTT.

V and J are TRBV5-4 and TRBJ2-3, with D unresolved. Germline V lookup: CDR1 SGHNT, CDR2 YYREEE (reference sequence). This CDR3 has 14 residues. V was shortened by 4 bases and J by 6 bases, with 15 bases between the two germline ends. CDR3 sequence (DNA): TGTGCCAGCAGCCACCGGAGTGTCTGGGATACGCAGTATTTT. Its translation: CASSHRSVWDTQYF.

The rearrangement links TRBV27 to TRBJ1-1, with 9 positions matching TRBD1. This CDR3 has 17 amino acids. Germline loops: CDR1 MNHEY, CDR2 SMNVEV (reference sequence). The ends lost 5 bases at V and 5 bases at J; junction bases unmatched: 15. The DNA for the CDR3 is TGTGCCAGCAGTCCCGAAATGCGGGACAGGGAGGTGACTGAAGCTTTCTTT. Amino acids: CASSPEMRDREVTEAFF.

The CDR3: CASSQDSGTLSYEQYF. CDR3 bases: TGTGCCAGCAGCCAAGATTCCGGGACTCTCAGCTACGAGCAGTACTTC. The genes are TRBV4-2 and TRBJ2-7, with D possibly being TRBD2 (6 bases). Germline values: CDR1 LGHNA, CDR2 YNFKEQ. The CDR3 extends over 16 amino acids. Between the trimmed V and J ends, which lost 0 bases and 3 bases, there was a span of 15 bases.

V gene TRBV14 combines with J gene TRBJ2-7; 10 bases line up with TRBD2. V lost 2 bases, J lost 4 bases, and 5 bases stayed unmatched. The CDR3 contains 15 residues. The germline gives CDR1 SGHDN, CDR2 FVKESK. CDR3 DNA sequence: TGTGCCAGCAGCCAAATCTCTAGCGGGGGTTACGAGCAGTACTTC. It translates to CASSQISSGGYEQYF. The full variable domain, its missing parts supplied by reference TRBV14 and TRBJ2-7, is EAGVTQFPSHSVIEKGQTVTLRCDPISGHDNLYWYRRVMGKEIKFLLHFVKESKQDESGMPNNRFLAERTGGTYSTLKVQPAELEDSGVYFCASSQISSGGYEQYFGPGTRLTVT.

In this sample, this clone turned up a few times. V gene TRBV30 combines with J gene TRBJ2-7; D is possibly TRBD1 (6 bases). V gave up 2 bases and J gave up 3 bases, with 20 bases separating them. Germline V CDR1 and CDR2: GTSNPN, SVGIG (reference sequence). This CDR3 has 16 amino acids. CDR3 bases: TGTGCCTGGAGTCAAAGGGGGATGGGGGATAACTACGAGCAGTACTTC. Its protein product is CAWSQRGMGDNYEQYF.

This clone was picked up one time. This chain links TRBV2 with TRBJ2-7; TRBD1 agrees at 9 bases. CDR1 is SNHLY and CDR2 is FYNNEI in the germline V gene. The CDR3 spans 15 residues. With V trimmed by 6 bases and J by 4 bases, 10 bases remained unmatched. In nucleotides, the CDR3 is TGTGCCAGCAGGGAAACCGGGACAGGGACATACGAGCAGTACTTC. Amino acids: CASRETGTGTYEQYF.

The chain uses TRBV27 and TRBJ2-7; 7 positions match TRBD2. CDR1 MNHEY and CDR2 SMNVEV come from the germline V gene (reference sequence). The CDR3 length is 13 residues. With V trimmed by 2 bases and J by 5 bases, 3 bases remained unmatched. CDR3 coding DNA: TGTGCCAGCAGTTTAGCTGGGAGGGACGAGCAGTACTTC. Amino acids: CASSLAGRDEQYF.